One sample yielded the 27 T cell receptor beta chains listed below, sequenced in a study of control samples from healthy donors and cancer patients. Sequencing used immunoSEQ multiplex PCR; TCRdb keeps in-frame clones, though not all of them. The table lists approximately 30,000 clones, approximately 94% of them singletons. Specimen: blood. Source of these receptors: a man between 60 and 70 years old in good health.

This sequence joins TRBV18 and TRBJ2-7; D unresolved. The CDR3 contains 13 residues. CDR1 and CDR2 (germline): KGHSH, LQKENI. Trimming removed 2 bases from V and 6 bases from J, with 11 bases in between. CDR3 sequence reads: CASSPLNGGEQYF. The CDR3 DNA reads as TGTGCCAGCTCACCATTGAACGGTGGCGAGCAGTACTTC. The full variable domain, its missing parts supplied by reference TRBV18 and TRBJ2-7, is NAGVMQNPRHLVRRRGQEARLRCSPMKGHSHVYWYRQLPEEGLKFMVYLQKENIIDESGMPKERFSAEFPKEGPSILRIQQVVRGDSAAYFCASSPLNGGEQYFGPGTRLTVT.

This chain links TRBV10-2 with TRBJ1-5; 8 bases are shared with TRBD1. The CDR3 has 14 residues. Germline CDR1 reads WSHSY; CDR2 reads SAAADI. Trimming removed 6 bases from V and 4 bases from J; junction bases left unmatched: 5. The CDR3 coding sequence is TGCGCCAGCAGCCAACAGGGGGTAAATCAGCCCCAGCATTTT. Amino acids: CASSQQGVNQPQHF.

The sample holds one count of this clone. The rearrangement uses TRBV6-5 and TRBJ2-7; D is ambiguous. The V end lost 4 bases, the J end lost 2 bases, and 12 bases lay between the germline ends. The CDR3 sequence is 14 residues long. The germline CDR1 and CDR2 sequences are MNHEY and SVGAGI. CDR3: CASSSPAKAYEQYF. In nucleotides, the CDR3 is TGTGCCAGCAGTTCGCCAGCCAAGGCCTACGAGCAGTACTTC.

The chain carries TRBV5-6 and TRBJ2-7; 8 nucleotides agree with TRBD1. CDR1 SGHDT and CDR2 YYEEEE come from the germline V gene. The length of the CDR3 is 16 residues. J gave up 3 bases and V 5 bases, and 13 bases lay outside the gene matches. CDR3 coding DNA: TGTGCCAGCAGACACTCGGGACAGGACCAGAGCTACGAGCAGTACTTC. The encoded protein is CASRHSGQDQSYEQYF.

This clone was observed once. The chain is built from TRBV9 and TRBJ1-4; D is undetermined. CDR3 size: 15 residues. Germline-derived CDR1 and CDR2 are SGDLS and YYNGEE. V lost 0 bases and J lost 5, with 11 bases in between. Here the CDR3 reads CASSVGVQLNEKLFF. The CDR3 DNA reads TGTGCCAGCAGCGTAGGTGTGCAACTAAATGAAAAACTGTTTTTT.

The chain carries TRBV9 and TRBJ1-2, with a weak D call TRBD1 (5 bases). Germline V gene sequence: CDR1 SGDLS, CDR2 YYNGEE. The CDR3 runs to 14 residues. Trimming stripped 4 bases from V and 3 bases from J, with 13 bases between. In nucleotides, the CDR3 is TGTGCCAGCAGCTCAGGAATGGGGGACTATGGCTACACCTTC. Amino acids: CASSSGMGDYGYTF.

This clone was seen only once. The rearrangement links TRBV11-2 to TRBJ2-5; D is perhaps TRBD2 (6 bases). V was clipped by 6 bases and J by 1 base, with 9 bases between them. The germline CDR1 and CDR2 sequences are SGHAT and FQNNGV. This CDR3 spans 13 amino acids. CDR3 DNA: TGTGCCAGCAGAATTAGCGGCCAAGAGACCCAGTACTTC. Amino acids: CASRISGQETQYF. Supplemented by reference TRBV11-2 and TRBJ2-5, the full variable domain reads EAGVAQSPRYKIIEKRQSVAFWCNPISGHATLYWYQQILGQGPKLLIQFQNNGVVDDSQLPKDRFSAERLKGVDSTLKIQPAKLEDSAVYLCASRISGQETQYFGPGTRLLVL.

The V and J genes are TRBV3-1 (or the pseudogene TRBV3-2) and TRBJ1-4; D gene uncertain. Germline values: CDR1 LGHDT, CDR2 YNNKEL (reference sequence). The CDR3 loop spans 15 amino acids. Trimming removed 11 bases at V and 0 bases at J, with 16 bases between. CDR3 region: CAAGRGRSTNEKLFF. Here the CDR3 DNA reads TGTGCCGCGGGTCGGGGTAGATCAACTAATGAAAAACTGTTTTTT.

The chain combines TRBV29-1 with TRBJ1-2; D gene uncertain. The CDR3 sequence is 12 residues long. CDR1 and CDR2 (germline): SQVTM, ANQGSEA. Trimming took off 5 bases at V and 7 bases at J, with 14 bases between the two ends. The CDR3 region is CSVSTAVLGYTF. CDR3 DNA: TGCAGCGTTAGCACGGCTGTTCTTGGCTACACCTTC.

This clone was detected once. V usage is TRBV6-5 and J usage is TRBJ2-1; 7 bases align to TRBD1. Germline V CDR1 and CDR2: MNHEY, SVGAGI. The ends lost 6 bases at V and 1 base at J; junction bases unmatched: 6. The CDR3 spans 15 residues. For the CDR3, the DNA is TGTGCCAGCAGGGGTGGGACAGTTTCCTACAATGAGCAGTTCTTC. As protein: CASRGGTVSYNEQFF.

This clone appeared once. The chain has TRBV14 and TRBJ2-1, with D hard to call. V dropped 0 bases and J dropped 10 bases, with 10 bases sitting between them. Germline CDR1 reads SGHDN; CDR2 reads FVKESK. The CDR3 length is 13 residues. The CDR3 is CASSQDRRNEQFF. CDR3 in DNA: TGTGCCAGCAGCCAAGATAGGCGGAACGAGCAGTTCTTC.

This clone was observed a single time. CDR3 region: CAWSSTVRAFF. CDR3 nucleotide sequence: TGTGCCTGGAGTTCGACAGTTCGAGCTTTCTTT. The chain has TRBV30 and TRBJ1-1; the D gene is possibly TRBD1 (5 bases). Per the germline V gene, CDR1 is GTSNPN and CDR2 is SVGIG (reference sequence). Between the trimmed V and J ends, which lost 2 bases and 10 bases, there was a span of 11 bases. This CDR3 spans 11 amino acids.

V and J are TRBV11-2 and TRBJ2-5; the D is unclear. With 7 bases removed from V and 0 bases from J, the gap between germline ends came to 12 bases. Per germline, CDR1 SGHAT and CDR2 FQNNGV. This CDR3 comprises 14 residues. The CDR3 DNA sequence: TGTGCCAGCACCCCTCAGATTCACCAAGAGACCCAGTACTTC. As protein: CASTPQIHQETQYF.

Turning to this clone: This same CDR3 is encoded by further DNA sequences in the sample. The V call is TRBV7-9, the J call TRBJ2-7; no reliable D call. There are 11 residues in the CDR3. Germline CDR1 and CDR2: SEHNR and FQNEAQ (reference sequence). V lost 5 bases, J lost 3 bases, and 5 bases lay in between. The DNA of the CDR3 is TGTGCCAGCAGCGCTGACTACGAGCAGTACTTC. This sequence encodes CASSADYEQYF. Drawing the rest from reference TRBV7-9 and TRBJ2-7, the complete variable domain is DTGVSQNPRHKITKRGQNVTFRCDPISEHNRLYWYRQTLGQGPEFLTYFQNEAQLEKSRLLSDRFSAERPKGSFSTLEIQRTEQGDSAMYLCASSADYEQYFGPGTRLTVT.

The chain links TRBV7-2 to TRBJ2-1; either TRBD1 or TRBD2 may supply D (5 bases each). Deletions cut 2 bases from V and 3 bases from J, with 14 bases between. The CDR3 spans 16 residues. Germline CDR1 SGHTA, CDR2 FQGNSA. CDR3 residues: CASSLNLGANYNEQFF. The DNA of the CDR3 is TGTGCCAGCAGCTTAAACCTCGGGGCCAACTACAATGAGCAGTTCTTC.

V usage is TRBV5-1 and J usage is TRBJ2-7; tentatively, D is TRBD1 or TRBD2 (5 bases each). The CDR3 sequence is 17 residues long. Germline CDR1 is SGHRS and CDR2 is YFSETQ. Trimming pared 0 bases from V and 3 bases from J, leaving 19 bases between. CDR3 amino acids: CASSLVPLGVGDYEQYF. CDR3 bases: TGCGCCAGCAGCTTGGTACCCCTAGGGGTGGGGGACTACGAGCAGTACTTC.

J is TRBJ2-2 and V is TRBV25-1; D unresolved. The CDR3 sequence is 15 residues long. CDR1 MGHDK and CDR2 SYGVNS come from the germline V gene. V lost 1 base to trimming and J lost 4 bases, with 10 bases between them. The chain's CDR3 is CASSESVGPTGELFF. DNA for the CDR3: TGTGCCAGCAGTGAATCCGTAGGCCCCACCGGGGAGCTGTTTTTT.

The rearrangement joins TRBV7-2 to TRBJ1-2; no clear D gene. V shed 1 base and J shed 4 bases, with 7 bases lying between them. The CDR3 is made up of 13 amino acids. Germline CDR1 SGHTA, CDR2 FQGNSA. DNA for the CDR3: TGTGCCAGCAGCTTAGGGCCTACCTATGGCTACACCTTC. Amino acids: CASSLGPTYGYTF.

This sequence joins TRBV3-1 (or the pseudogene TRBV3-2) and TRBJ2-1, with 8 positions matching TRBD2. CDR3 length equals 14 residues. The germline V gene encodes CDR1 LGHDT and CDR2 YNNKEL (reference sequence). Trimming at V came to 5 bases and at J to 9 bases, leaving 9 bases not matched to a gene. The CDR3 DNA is TGTGCCAGCAGCTATCCCGGACTAGCCGTTGAGCAGTTCTTC. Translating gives CASSYPGLAVEQFF.

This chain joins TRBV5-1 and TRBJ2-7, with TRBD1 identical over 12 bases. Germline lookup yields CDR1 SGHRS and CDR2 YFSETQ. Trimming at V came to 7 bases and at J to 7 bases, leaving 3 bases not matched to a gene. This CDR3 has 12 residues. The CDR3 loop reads CASGTGGREQYF. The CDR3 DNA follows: TGCGCCAGCGGGACAGGGGGCAGAGAGCAGTACTTC.

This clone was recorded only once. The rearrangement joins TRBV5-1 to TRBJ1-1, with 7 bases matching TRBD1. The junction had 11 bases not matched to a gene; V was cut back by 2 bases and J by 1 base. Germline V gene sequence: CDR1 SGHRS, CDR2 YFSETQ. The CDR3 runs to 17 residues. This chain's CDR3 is CASSLQNPGQANTEAFF. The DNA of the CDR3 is TGCGCCAGCAGCTTACAGAACCCAGGACAGGCGAACACTGAAGCTTTCTTT. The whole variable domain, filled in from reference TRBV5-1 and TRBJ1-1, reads KAGVTQTPRYLIKTRGQQVTLSCSPISGHRSVSWYQQTPGQGLQFLFEYFSETQRNKGNFPGRFSGRQFSNSRSEMNVSTLELGDSALYLCASSLQNPGQANTEAFFGQGTRLTVV.

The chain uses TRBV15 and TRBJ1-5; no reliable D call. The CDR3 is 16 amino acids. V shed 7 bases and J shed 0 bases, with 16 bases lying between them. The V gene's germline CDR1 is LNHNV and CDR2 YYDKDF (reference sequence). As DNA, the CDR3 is TGTGCCACCACCGCGGAATTAGGTTATAGCAATCAGCCCCAGCATTTT. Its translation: CATTAELGYSNQPQHF.

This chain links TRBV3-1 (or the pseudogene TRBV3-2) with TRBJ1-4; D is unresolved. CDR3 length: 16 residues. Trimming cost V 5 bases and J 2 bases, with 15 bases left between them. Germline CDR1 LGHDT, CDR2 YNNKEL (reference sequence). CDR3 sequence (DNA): TGTGCCAGCAGCGCGCGGGAGCTGGCGACTAATGAAAAACTGTTTTTT. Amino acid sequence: CASSARELATNEKLFF.

CDR3 DNA sequence: TGTGCCAGCAGCTTAACAGCCGTTTCTGGGGGCACTGAAGCTTTCTTT. This encodes CASSLTAVSGGTEAFF. The V call is TRBV7-6, the J call TRBJ1-1; possibly TRBD1 for D (5 bases). The CDR3 is 16 amino acids. The germline V gene has CDR1 SGHVS and CDR2 FNYEAQ. Trimming shortened V by 2 bases and J by 4 bases, and 17 bases separated the two germline ends. Complete variable domain (other parts from reference TRBV7-6 and TRBJ1-1): GAGVSQSPRYKVTKRGQDVALRCDPISGHVSLYWYRQALGQGPEFLTYFNYEAQQDKSGLPNDRFSAERPEGSISTLTIQRTEQRDSAMYRCASSLTAVSGGTEAFFGQGTRLTVV.

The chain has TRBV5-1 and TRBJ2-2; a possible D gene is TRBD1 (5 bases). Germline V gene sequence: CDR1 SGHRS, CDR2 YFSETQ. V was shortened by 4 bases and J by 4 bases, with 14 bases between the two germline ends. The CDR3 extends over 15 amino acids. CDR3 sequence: CASSVTVGVTGELFF. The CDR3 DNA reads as TGCGCCAGCAGCGTGACAGTTGGGGTCACCGGGGAGCTGTTTTTT.

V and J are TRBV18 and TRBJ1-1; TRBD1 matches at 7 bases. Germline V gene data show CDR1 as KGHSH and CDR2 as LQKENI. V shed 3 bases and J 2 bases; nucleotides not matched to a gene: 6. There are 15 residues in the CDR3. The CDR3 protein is CASSPMGQTNTEAFF. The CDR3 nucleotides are TGTGCCAGCTCACCGATGGGACAGACAAACACTGAAGCTTTCTTT. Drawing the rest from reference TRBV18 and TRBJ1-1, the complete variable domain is NAGVMQNPRHLVRRRGQEARLRCSPMKGHSHVYWYRQLPEEGLKFMVYLQKENIIDESGMPKERFSAEFPKEGPSILRIQQVVRGDSAAYFCASSPMGQTNTEAFFGQGTRLTVV.

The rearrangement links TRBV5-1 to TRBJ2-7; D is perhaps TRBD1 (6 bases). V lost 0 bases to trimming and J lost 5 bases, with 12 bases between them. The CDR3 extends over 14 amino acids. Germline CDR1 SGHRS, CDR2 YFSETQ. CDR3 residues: CASSLDRESHEQYF. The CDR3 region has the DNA TGCGCCAGCAGCTTGGACAGGGAAAGCCACGAGCAGTACTTC.